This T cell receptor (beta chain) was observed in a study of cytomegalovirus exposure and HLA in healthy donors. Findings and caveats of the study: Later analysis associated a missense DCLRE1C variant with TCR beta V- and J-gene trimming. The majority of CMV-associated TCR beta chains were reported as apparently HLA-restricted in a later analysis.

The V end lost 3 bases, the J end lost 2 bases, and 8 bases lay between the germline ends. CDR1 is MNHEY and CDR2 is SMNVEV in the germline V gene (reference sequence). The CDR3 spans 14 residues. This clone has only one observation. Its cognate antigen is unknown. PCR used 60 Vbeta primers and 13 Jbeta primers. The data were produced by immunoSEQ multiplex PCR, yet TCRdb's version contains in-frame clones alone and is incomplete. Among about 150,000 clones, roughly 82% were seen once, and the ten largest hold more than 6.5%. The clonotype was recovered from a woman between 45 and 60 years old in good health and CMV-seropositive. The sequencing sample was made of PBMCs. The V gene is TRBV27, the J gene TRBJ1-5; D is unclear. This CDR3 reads CASSLGGGNQPQHF. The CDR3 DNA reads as TGTGCCAGCAGTTTGGGAGGAGGCAATCAGCCCCAGCATTTT.